This T cell receptor (beta chain) was identified during a study of patients and donors after allogeneic stem cell transplantation. This clonotype was seen a few times. The ends were cut back, 1 base at V and 9 bases at J, with 7 bases in the middle. There are 12 residues in the CDR3. In germline, CDR1 is LGHNT, CDR2 FRNRAP. MiXCR, applied by TCRdb to the RT-PCR reads, yields one record per CDR3 protein. The sample shows some 880,000 distinct CDR3 sequences, over 15% of them seen only once. The origin of this receptor is a human donor who was either an allogeneic HSCT recipient or a stem cell or donor lymphocyte infusion donor (not recorded which). It is not recorded whose cells these are; they may come from a transplant donor. This sequence joins TRBV12-5 and TRBJ2-1; D is ambiguous. What was sequenced was blood, either unsorted or a sorted T cell fraction (not recorded which). The CDR3 sequence is CASGLAPIEQFF. In DNA form, the CDR3 reads TGTGCTAGTGGTTTGGCCCCCATTGAGCAGTTCTTC.